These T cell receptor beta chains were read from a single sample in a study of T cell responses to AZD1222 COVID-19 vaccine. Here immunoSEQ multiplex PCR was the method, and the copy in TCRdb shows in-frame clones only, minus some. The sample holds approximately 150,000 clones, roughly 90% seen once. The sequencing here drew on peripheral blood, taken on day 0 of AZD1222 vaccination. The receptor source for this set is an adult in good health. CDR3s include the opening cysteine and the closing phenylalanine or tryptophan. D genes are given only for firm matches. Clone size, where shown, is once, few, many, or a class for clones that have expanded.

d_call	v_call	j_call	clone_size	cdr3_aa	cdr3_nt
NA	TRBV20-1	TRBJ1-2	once	CSTTIAYGYTF	TGCAGCACAACTATAGCCTATGGCTACACCTTC
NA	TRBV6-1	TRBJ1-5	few	CASSEGRKNQPQHF	TGTGCCAGCAGTGAGGGACGGAAGAATCAGCCCCAGCATTTT
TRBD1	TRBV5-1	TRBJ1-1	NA	CASSLGQGVTEAFF	TGCGCCAGCAGCCTGGGACAGGGGGTGACTGAAGCTTTCTTT
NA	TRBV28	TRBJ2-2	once	CASSSGESDTGELFF	TGTGCCAGCAGTTCGGGAGAGAGCGACACCGGGGAGCTGTTTTTT
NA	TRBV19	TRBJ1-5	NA	CASSAGPSSYSNQPQHF	TGTGCCAGTAGTGCAGGACCGTCTAGTTATAGCAATCAGCCCCAGCATTTT
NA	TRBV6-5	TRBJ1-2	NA	CASRQGIGKYGYTF	TGTGCCAGCAGGCAGGGGATAGGGAAGTATGGCTACACCTTC
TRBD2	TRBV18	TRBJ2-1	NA	CASSPAGALSSEQFF	TGTGCCAGCTCACCCGCGGGAGCCCTTAGTAGTGAGCAGTTCTTC
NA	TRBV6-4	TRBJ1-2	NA	CASSDEGHGYTF	TGTGCCAGCAGTGACGAAGGCCATGGCTACACCTTC
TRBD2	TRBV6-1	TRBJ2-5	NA	CASSDPTSGSFKTQYF	TGTGCCAGCAGTGACCCGACTAGCGGGAGTTTTAAGACCCAGTACTTC
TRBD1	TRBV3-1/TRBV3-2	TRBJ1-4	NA	CASSQVNGRGRGEKLFF	TGTGCCAGCAGCCAAGTTAACGGCAGGGGGCGAGGTGAAAAACTGTTTTTT
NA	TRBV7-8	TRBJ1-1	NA	CASSWGRNTEAFF	TGTGCCAGCAGCTGGGGACGGAACACTGAAGCTTTCTTT
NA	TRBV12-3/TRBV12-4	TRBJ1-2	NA	CASSPQGYYGYTF	TGTGCCAGCAGTCCTCAGGGTTACTATGGCTACACCTTC
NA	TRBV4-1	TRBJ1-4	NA	CASSQLSNRFLWEKLFF	TGCGCCAGCAGCCAGCTGTCTAACAGGTTTCTTTGGGAAAAACTGTTTTTT
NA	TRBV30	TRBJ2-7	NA	CAWSVNSLTDEQYF	TGTGCCTGGAGTGTTAACAGCCTTACCGACGAGCAGTACTTC
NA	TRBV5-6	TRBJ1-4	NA	CASSLLGGSQEKLFF	TGTGCCAGCAGCTTGCTGGGTGGTTCACAGGAAAAACTGTTTTTT
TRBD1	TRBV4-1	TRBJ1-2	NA	CASSQERKQGALDYGYTF	TGCGCCAGCAGCCAAGAAAGAAAACAGGGGGCGCTAGACTATGGCTACACCTTC
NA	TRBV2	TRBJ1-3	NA	CASSGLVRGPGNTIYF	TGTGCCAGCAGTGGACTTGTCAGGGGTCCTGGAAACACCATATATTTT
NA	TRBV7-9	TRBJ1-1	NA	CASRERIGREEAEAFF	TGTGCCAGCAGGGAAAGGATCGGCAGGGAGGAGGCTGAAGCTTTCTTT
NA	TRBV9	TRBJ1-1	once	CASSVEQYTEAFF	TGTGCCAGCAGCGTAGAACAGTACACTGAAGCTTTCTTT
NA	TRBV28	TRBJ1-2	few	CASSSISTEKGGYTF	TGTGCCAGCAGTTCCATCTCGACTGAAAAGGGTGGCTACACCTTC
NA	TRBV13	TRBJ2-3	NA	CASSLKPGLYTDTQYF	TGTGCCAGCAGCTTAAAACCGGGACTTTACACAGATACGCAGTATTTT
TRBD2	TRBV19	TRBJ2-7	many	CASSMASSGYEQYF	TGTGCCAGTAGTATGGCGTCTAGCGGTTACGAGCAGTACTTC
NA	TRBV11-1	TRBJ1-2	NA	CASSEPSQMYGYTF	TGTGCCAGCAGCGAACCTAGTCAGATGTATGGCTACACCTTC
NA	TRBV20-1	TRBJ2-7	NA	CSASGSPRYEQYF	TGCAGTGCTAGTGGGTCCCCGCGGTACGAGCAGTACTTC
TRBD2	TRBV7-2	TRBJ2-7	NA	CASSSALAGEQYF	TGTGCCAGCAGCTCGGCCCTAGCGGGCGAGCAGTACTTC
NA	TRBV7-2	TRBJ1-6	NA	CASRAPSGNSPLHF	TGTGCCAGCCGGGCCCCCAGTGGGAATTCACCCCTCCACTTT
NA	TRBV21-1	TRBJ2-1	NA	CARLAGGPQFF	TGTGCCAGATTAGCGGGAGGGCCTCAGTTCTTC
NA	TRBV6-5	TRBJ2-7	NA	CASSYEGIYEQYF	TGTGCCAGCAGTTACGAGGGGATCTACGAGCAGTACTTC
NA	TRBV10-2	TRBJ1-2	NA	CASSRTNEGYTF	TGCGCCAGCAGTAGGACTAACGAGGGCTACACCTTC
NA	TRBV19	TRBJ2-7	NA	CASSTQGGYEQYF	TGTGCCAGTAGTACCCAAGGAGGTTACGAGCAGTACTTC
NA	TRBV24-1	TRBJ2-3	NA	CATSRGATDTQYF	TGTGCCACCTCCCGGGGTGCGACAGATACGCAGTATTTT
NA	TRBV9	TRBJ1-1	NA	CASSVEVDMNTEAFF	TGTGCCAGCAGCGTAGAAGTGGATATGAACACTGAAGCTTTCTTT
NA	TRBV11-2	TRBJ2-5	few	CASSQWRQPQETQYF	TGTGCCAGCAGTCAGTGGCGGCAGCCCCAAGAGACCCAGTACTTC
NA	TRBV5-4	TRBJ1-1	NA	CASSFGLNTEAFF	TGTGCCAGCAGCTTCGGTCTGAACACTGAAGCTTTCTTT
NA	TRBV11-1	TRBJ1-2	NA	CASSLAGTLSYGYTF	TGTGCCAGCAGCTTAGCGGGGACCCTTTCCTATGGCTACACCTTC
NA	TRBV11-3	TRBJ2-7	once	CASSLDLLRGPYEQYF	TGTGCCAGCAGCTTAGATCTTTTGCGGGGGCCCTACGAGCAGTACTTC
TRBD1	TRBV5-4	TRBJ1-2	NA	CASSYAGGRDYGYTF	TGTGCCAGCAGCTATGCAGGGGGTCGGGACTATGGCTACACCTTC
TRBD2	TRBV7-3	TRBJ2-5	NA	CASSIAGFQETQYF	TGTGCCAGCAGTATAGCGGGGTTCCAAGAGACCCAGTACTTC
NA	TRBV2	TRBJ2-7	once	CASTDDSLEQYF	TGTGCCAGCACCGATGACAGTCTCGAGCAGTACTTC
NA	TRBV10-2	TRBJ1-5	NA	CASKKGDQPQHF	TGCGCCAGCAAGAAAGGAGATCAGCCCCAGCATTTT
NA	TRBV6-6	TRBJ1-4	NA	CASSYQENEKLFF	TGTGCCAGCAGTTACCAGGAGAATGAAAAACTGTTTTTT
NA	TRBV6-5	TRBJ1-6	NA	CASRGGRNSPLHF	TGTGCCAGCAGGGGAGGGAGGAATTCACCCCTCCACTTT
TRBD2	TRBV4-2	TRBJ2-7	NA	CASRPALAGSSYEQYF	TGTGCCAGCAGACCAGCCTTAGCGGGAAGCTCCTACGAGCAGTACTTC
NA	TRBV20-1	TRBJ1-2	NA	CSASLGDYGYTF	TGCAGTGCTAGTCTGGGGGACTATGGCTACACCTTC
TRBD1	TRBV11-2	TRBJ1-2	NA	CASSLGTGYGYTF	TGTGCCAGCAGCTTAGGGACAGGCTATGGCTACACCTTC
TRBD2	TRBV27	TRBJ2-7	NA	CASSPESGSSYEQYF	TGTGCCAGCAGCCCCGAAAGCGGGAGCTCCTACGAGCAGTACTTC
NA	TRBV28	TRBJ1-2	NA	CASSFEDNYGYTF	TGTGCCAGCAGTTTTGAGGACAACTATGGCTACACCTTC
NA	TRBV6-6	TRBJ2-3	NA	CASSYSPPDTQYF	TGTGCCAGCAGTTACTCGCCCCCAGATACGCAGTATTTT
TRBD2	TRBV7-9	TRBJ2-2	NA	CASSLIPPGGTGELFF	TGTGCCAGCAGCTTAATACCCCCGGGAGGCACCGGGGAGCTGTTTTTT
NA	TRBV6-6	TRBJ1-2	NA	CASEGSPSGYTF	TGTGCCAGCGAAGGGTCACCGAGTGGCTACACCTTC
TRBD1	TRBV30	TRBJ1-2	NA	CAWSLSPGQALYGYTF	TGTGCCTGGAGTCTAAGTCCGGGACAGGCACTCTATGGCTACACCTTC
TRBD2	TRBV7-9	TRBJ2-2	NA	CASSDLPGTSPSGGELFF	TGTGCCAGCTCAGACCTGCCCGGGACTAGCCCATCAGGAGGGGAGCTGTTTTTT
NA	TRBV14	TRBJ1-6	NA	CASSQVSRAPYSPLHF	TGTGCCAGCAGCCAAGTTTCGCGGGCCCCTTATTCACCCCTCCACTTT
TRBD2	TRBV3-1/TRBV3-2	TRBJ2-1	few	CASSQYLAGVGEQFF	TGTGCCAGCAGCCAGTATCTAGCGGGAGTGGGTGAGCAGTTCTTC